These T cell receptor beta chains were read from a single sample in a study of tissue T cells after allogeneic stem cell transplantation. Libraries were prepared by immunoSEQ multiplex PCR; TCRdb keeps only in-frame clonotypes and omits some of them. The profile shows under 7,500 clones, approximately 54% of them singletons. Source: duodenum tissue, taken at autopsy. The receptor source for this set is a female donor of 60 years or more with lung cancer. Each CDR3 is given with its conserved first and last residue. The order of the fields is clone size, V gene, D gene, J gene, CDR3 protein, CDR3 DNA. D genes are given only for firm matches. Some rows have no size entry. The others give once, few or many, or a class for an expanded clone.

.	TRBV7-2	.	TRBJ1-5	CASSSSGMGINQPQHF	TGTGCCAGCAGCTCCTCAGGGATGGGGATCAATCAGCCCCAGCATTTT
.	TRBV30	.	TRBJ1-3	CAWTGLGNTIYF	TGTGCCTGGACAGGGTTGGGAAACACCATATATTTT
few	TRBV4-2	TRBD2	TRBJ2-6	CASSDPGGRVAGANVLTF	TGTGCCAGCAGCGACCCGGGGGGAAGGGTGGCTGGGGCCAACGTCCTGACTTTC
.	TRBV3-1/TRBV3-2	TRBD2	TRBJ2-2	CASSPFPGGSGRAWTGELFF	TGTGCCAGCAGCCCCTTCCCCGGGGGTAGCGGGAGGGCCTGGACCGGGGAGCTGTTTTTT
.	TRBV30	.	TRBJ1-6	CAWSVSTRYSYNSPLHF	TGTGCCTGGAGTGTGAGCACCAGGTACTCCTATAATTCACCCCTCCACTTT
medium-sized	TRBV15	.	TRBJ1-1	CATSRGSDATEAFF	TGTGCCACCAGCAGAGGCAGCGACGCCACTGAAGCTTTCTTT
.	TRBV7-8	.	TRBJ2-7	CASRTGTGPSYEQYF	TGTGCCAGCAGAACCGGTACAGGGCCTTCCTACGAGCAGTACTTC
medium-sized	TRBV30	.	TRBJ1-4	CAWSKTGREKLFF	TGTGCCTGGAGTAAAACAGGGCGGGAAAAACTGTTTTTT
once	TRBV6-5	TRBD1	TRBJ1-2	CASSQDRGYYGYTF	TGTGCCAGCAGTCAGGACAGGGGGTATTATGGCTACACCTTC
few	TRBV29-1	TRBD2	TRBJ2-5	CSVAGLAGVWIETQYF	TGCAGCGTGGCGGGACTAGCGGGAGTGTGGATAGAGACCCAGTACTTC
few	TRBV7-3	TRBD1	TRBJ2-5	CASSSTGVHGETQYF	TGTGCCAGCAGCTCGACAGGGGTCCATGGGGAGACCCAGTACTTC
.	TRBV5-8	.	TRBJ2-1	CASSSVYNEQFF	TGTGCCAGCAGTTCCGTTTACAATGAGCAGTTCTTC
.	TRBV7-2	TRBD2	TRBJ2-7	CASSLVLAGTNEQYF	TGTGCCAGCAGCTTAGTACTAGCGGGGACCAACGAGCAGTACTTC
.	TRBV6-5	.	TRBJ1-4	CASKDSGWDEKLFF	TGTGCCAGCAAGGACTCCGGGTGGGATGAAAAACTGTTTTTT
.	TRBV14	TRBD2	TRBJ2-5	CASSRRRGGTIETQYF	TGTGCCAGCAGCCGTCGGCGGGGGGGCACGATAGAGACCCAGTACTTC
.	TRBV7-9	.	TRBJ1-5	CASSLGENNQPQHF	TGTGCCAGCAGCTTGGGAGAGAACAATCAGCCCCAGCATTTT
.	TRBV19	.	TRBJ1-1	CASSSRRQWNTEAFF	TGTGCCAGTAGTAGCCGTAGACAGTGGAACACTGAAGCTTTCTTT
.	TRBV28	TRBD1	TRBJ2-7	CASSPGAGQGMYEQYF	TGTGCCAGCAGCCCCGGGGCGGGACAGGGGATGTACGAGCAGTACTTC
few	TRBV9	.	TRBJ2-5	CASSVEGRGRAQYF	TGTGCCAGCAGCGTAGAAGGACGGGGCCGGGCCCAGTACTTC
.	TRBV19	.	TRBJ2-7	CASSIVSRDYEQYF	TGTGCCAGTAGTATAGTATCTCGGGACTACGAGCAGTACTTC
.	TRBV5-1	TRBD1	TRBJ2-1	CASRGQGPYNEQFF	TGCGCCAGCAGGGGACAGGGGCCGTACAATGAGCAGTTCTTC
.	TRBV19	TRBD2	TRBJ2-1	CASSTRTSGSPMNEQFF	TGTGCCAGTAGTACCCGGACTAGCGGGAGCCCCATGAATGAGCAGTTCTTC
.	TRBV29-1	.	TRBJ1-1	CNVGGLNTEAFF	TGCAACGTGGGGGGGCTGAACACTGAAGCTTTCTTT
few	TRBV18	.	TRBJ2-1	CASSPVRQRAYNEQFF	TGTGCCAGCTCACCGGTTAGACAGAGAGCCTACAATGAGCAGTTCTTC
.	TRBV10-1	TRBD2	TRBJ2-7	CASSGTSGRFYEQYF	TGCGCCAGCAGCGGGACTAGCGGGAGGTTCTACGAGCAGTACTTC
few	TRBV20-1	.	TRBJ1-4	CSASHVGRATNEKLFF	TGCAGTGCTAGTCATGTGGGTAGAGCAACTAATGAAAAACTGTTTTTT
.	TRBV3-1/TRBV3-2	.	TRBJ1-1	CASSQVTVTEAFF	TGTGCCAGCAGCCAAGTGACGGTCACTGAAGCTTTCTTT
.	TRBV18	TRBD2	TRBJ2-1	CASSRRGDVNEQFF	TGTGCCAGCTCAAGGCGGGGGGATGTCAATGAGCAGTTCTTC
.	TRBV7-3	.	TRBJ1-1	CASSSGANTETFF	TGTGCCAGCAGCTCGGGAGCGAACACTGAAACTTTCTTT
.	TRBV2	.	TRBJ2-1	CASSDTSGVDEQFF	TGTGCCAGCAGTGACACGTCGGGAGTAGATGAGCAGTTCTTC
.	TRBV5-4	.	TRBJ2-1	CASSRASTEAEQFF	TGTGCCAGCAGCCGAGCGTCGACTGAGGCTGAGCAGTTCTTC
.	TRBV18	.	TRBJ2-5	CASSPYQETQYF	TGTGCCAGCTCACCCTACCAAGAGACCCAGTACTTC
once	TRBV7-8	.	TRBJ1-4	CASSIYYTATNEKLFF	TGTGCCAGCAGCATATATTACACCGCAACTAATGAAAAACTGTTTTTT
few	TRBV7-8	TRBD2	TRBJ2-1	CASRLTSGRADEQFF	TGTGCCAGCAGGCTAACTAGCGGGAGGGCCGATGAGCAGTTCTTC
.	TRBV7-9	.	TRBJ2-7	CASSFSTHHLAPDYEQYF	TGTGCCAGCAGCTTTAGTACCCATCACCTAGCGCCCGACTACGAGCAGTACTTC
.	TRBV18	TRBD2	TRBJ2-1	CASSPAGGLGPEQFF	TGTGCCAGCTCACCCGCGGGGGGGCTTGGTCCTGAGCAGTTCTTC
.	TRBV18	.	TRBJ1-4	CASSPPQGRGEKLFF	TGTGCCAGCTCACCACCGCAGGGAAGGGGTGAAAAACTGTTTTTT
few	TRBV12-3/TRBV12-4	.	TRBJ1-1	CANPTGNTEAFF	TGTGCCAACCCGACAGGGAACACTGAAGCTTTCTTT
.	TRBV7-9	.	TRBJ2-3	CASSLEIRADTQYF	TGTGCCAGCAGCTTAGAAATCAGGGCAGATACGCAGTATTTT
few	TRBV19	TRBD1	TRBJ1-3	CASALTGYGNTIYF	TGTGCCAGTGCCCTGACAGGGTATGGAAACACCATATATTTT
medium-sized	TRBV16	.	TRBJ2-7	CASSPRTGSGSYEQYF	TGTGCCAGCAGCCCTCGGACGGGCTCGGGCTCCTACGAGCAGTACTTC
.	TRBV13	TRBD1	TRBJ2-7	CASSSSETGTPYEQYF	TGTGCCAGCAGCTCATCTGAGACAGGGACCCCCTACGAGCAGTACTTC
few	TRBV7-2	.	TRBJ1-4	CASSLGSRGEKLFF	TGTGCCAGCAGCTTGGGCAGCCGAGGGGAAAAACTGTTTTTT
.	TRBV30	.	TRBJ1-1	CAWTWGGPEEAFF	TGTGCCTGGACCTGGGGCGGCCCGGAAGAAGCTTTCTTT
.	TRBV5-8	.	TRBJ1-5	CASSLFSGSISSNQPQHF	TGTGCCAGCAGCTTGTTTTCCGGGTCGATCAGTAGCAATCAGCCCCAGCATTTT